The clone carrying this T cell receptor beta chain was observed once. The sample is drawn from a study of blood T cell repertoires in COVID-19. About the study: Sites across the United States, Italy and Spain contributed samples from acute and convalescent COVID-19. Sources were T cells, B-cell-depleted T cells, or PBMCs; the material itself was cDNA or gDNA.

Germline CDR1 reads LNHDA; CDR2 reads SQIVND (reference sequence). This CDR3 contains 16 residues. V dropped 4 bases and J dropped 2 bases, with 15 bases sitting between them. Authors' analysis steps: By means of reference gene primer amplification, nucleated cell counts were estimated. The repertoire was sequenced with immunoSEQ multiplex PCR; TCRdb's copy has only in-frame clones and lacks some. The V and J calls and clone size were taken over from that table, and D and trimming were inferred from the DNA. The table shows some 300,000 clones, with approximately 88% occurring only once. The source material was peripheral blood. This receptor was taken from a woman under 40 who had recovered from COVID-19. The J gene is TRBJ1-5, the V gene TRBV19; D is perhaps TRBD1 (5 bases). As DNA, the CDR3 is TGTGCCAGTAGTAAGAAAGGGGCAGGAGGCAATCAGCCCCAGCATTTT. Protein sequence: CASSKKGAGGNQPQHF.